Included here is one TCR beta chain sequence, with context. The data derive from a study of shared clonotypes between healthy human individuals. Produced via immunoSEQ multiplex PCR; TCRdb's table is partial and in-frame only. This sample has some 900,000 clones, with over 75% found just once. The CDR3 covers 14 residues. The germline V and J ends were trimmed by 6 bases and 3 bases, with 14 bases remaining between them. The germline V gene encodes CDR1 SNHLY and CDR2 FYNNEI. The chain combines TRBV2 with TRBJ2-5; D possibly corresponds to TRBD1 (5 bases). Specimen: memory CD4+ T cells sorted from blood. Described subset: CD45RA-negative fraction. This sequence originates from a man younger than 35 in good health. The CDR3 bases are TGTGCCAGCAGGCAGGGTGGATTGGAAGAGACCCAGTACTTC. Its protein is CASRQGGLEETQYF.